This TCR beta chain was observed in a study of T-cell reconstitution after alpha-beta-depleted transplantation in children. The J segment lost 7 bases and the V segment lost 5 bases, leaving 5 bases of the junction unmatched. The length of the CDR3 is 13 residues. Germline V lookup: CDR1 SGHVS, CDR2 FNYEAQ. Unique molecular identifiers featured in how the TCRbeta library was prepared. Each CDR3 protein is one row after TCRdb ran MiXCR on the PCR reads. Of more than 200,000 distinct CDR3 sequences listed, roughly a sixth are singletons. The source was PBMCs, mostly from graft donor cells, collected 360 days after TCRalphabeta/CD19-depleted stem cell transplant. This clonotype was sampled from a male patient aged 2-15 years who had a stem cell transplant for acute lymphoblastic leukemia, so the T cells may come from the graft donor. The rearrangement joins TRBV7-6 to TRBJ2-1, with TRBD2 matching over 7 bases. The CDR3 region has the DNA TGTGCCAGCAGCCCCCGACTAGCTAATGAGCAGTTCTTC. Its protein is CASSPRLANEQFF.